Below, 3 T cell receptor beta chains from the same sample are listed, as sequenced in a study of shared clonotypes between healthy human individuals. Libraries were prepared by immunoSEQ multiplex PCR; TCRdb keeps only in-frame clonotypes and omits some of them. Among some 450,000 clones listed, 70% to 80% were seen once. The sample comprised PBMCs. These receptors came from a woman in her forties in good health. Some clones in this sample may be carry-over from other donors' samples.

This clone occurred a few times. The CDR3 here is CSVGGLNTEAFF. The CDR3 nucleotides are TGCAGCGTGGGGGGACTGAACACTGAAGCTTTCTTT. The chain employs TRBV29-1 and TRBJ1-1; maybe TRBD1 (5 bases). Trimming removed 6 bases from V and 0 bases from J, with 8 bases in between. This CDR3 comprises 12 residues. In germline, CDR1 is SQVTM, CDR2 ANQGSEA.

The V call is TRBV6-4, the J call TRBJ1-5, with D uncertain. The CDR3 length is 15 residues. The germline V gene has CDR1 MRHNA and CDR2 SNTAGT. The V end lost 8 bases, the J end lost 0 bases, and 14 bases lay between the germline ends. CDR3 bases: TGTGCCAGCGTTCGGGGTTCTTATAGCAATCAGCCCCAGCATTTT. Its translation is CASVRGSYSNQPQHF.

In this sample, this clone turned up once. The chain couples TRBV6-1 to TRBJ1-4; D is unresolved. The CDR3 is 12 amino acids. The V and J ends lost 7 bases and 12 bases respectively, with 15 bases between them. Germline V gene data show CDR1 as MNHNS and CDR2 as SASEGT. CDR3 coding DNA: TGTGCCAGCACGGGGAACAGAGAGCAACTGTTTTTT. The encoded protein is CASTGNREQLFF.